Listed below are T cell receptor beta chains from one sample, sequenced in a study of beta chain features in type 1 diabetes. The table came from immunoSEQ multiplex PCR; TCRdb's copy has only in-frame clones and leaves some out. The table records roughly 400,000 clones, about 14% of them present only once. Sample: naive CD4+ T cells from blood. The receptors come from a man aged 30 to 45 in good health. CDR3s include the opening cysteine and the closing phenylalanine or tryptophan. Fields, in order: J gene, clone size, D gene, V gene, CDR3 DNA, CDR3 protein. A D gene is named only where the DNA matches it firmly. Not every row has a clone size; where given, it reads once, few, many or a size class.

J: TRBJ2-2
size: few
D: TRBD1
V: TRBV29-1
DNA: TGCAGCGTTGAACGAGGGACAGGGGGCCCCGGGGAGCTGTTTTTT
CDR3: CSVERGTGGPGELFF

J: TRBJ2-2
size: -
D: -
V: TRBV6-6
DNA: TGTGCCAGCAGCCACCGGATGGTCCCCGGGGAGCTGTTTTTT
CDR3: CASSHRMVPGELFF

J: TRBJ1-3
size: -
D: -
V: TRBV6-1
DNA: TGTGCCAGCAGTGGATGGCAGTCTGGAAACACCATATATTTT
CDR3: CASSGWQSGNTIYF

J: TRBJ2-3
size: many
D: TRBD2
V: TRBV9
DNA: TGTGCCAGCAGCGTCGGACTAGCGGGAGTTGAAGATACGCAGTATTTT
CDR3: CASSVGLAGVEDTQYF

J: TRBJ1-6
size: once
D: -
V: TRBV13
DNA: TGTGCCAGCAGCGCCAAAGCCTCACCCCTCCACTTT
CDR3: CASSAKASPLHF

J: TRBJ1-1
size: few
D: -
V: TRBV15
DNA: TGTGCCACCAGCAGAGACACTGAAGCTTTCTTT
CDR3: CATSRDTEAFF

J: TRBJ1-2
size: few
D: -
V: TRBV4-3
DNA: TGCGCCAGCAGCCAAGACGGCGGCAGAGCTAACTATGGCTACACCTTC
CDR3: CASSQDGGRANYGYTF

J: TRBJ2-3
size: few
D: TRBD2
V: TRBV5-4
DNA: TGTGCCAGCAGCTTGGCAGGACTAGCGGGAGACCCGGCAGATACGCAGTATTTT
CDR3: CASSLAGLAGDPADTQYF

J: TRBJ2-3
size: -
D: TRBD2
V: TRBV4-3
DNA: TGCGCCAGCAGCCAAACGTCGTCAGCGGGGGGCGTCTCAGATACGCAGTATTTT
CDR3: CASSQTSSAGGVSDTQYF

J: TRBJ1-4
size: -
D: -
V: TRBV14
DNA: TGTGCCAGCAGCCATGTACCGGGAGAAAAACTGTTTTTT
CDR3: CASSHVPGEKLFF

J: TRBJ2-4
size: few
D: -
V: TRBV2
DNA: TGTGCCAGCAGTGACCGGGGAAAAAACATTCAGTACTTC
CDR3: CASSDRGKNIQYF

J: TRBJ1-1
size: -
D: -
V: TRBV7-8
DNA: TGTGCCAGCAGCTTCACCAGGTTCACTGAAGCTTTCTTT
CDR3: CASSFTRFTEAFF

J: TRBJ2-5
size: few
D: TRBD1
V: TRBV6-5
DNA: TGTGCCAGCAGTTTAACAGGGGCGCTGGGCGAGACCCAGTACTTC
CDR3: CASSLTGALGETQYF

J: TRBJ2-5
size: -
D: -
V: TRBV30
DNA: TGTGCCTGGAAAGGAGAGACCCAGTACTTC
CDR3: CAWKGETQYF

J: TRBJ2-1
size: -
D: TRBD2
V: TRBV7-9
DNA: TGTGCCAGCCCAACTAGCGGTTCCTACAATGAGCAGTTCTTC
CDR3: CASPTSGSYNEQFF

J: TRBJ1-4
size: -
D: -
V: TRBV2
DNA: TGTGCCAGCAGTGAAACCGGTAGCGAAAAACTGTTTTTT
CDR3: CASSETGSEKLFF

J: TRBJ2-5
size: -
D: -
V: TRBV14
DNA: TGTGCCAGCAGCCAAGATACAGTGACCCAGTACTTC
CDR3: CASSQDTVTQYF

J: TRBJ2-3
size: -
D: -
V: TRBV25-1
DNA: TGTGCCAGCAGTGAATTGGGCAGGCGTACCACAGATACGCAGTATTTT
CDR3: CASSELGRRTTDTQYF

J: TRBJ2-1
size: -
D: TRBD2
V: TRBV29-1
DNA: TGCAGCGTTCTGCCTAGCGGGAGACGGGTATACAATGAGCAGTTCTTC
CDR3: CSVLPSGRRVYNEQFF

J: TRBJ2-3
size: few
D: -
V: TRBV29-1
DNA: TGCAGCGTTGTTGCCCTAGCTGGGTCCACAGATACGCAGTATTTT
CDR3: CSVVALAGSTDTQYF

J: TRBJ2-1
size: few
D: -
V: TRBV9
DNA: TGTGCCAGCAGCGGTGGGATGGGTTACAATGAGCAGTTCTTC
CDR3: CASSGGMGYNEQFF

J: TRBJ2-2
size: -
D: -
V: TRBV7-2
DNA: TGTGCCAGCAGACAGGATTCCGGGGAGCTGTTTTTT
CDR3: CASRQDSGELFF

J: TRBJ2-1
size: -
D: -
V: TRBV7-8
DNA: TGTGCCAGCAGCTTACGCAGGTACTTGAATGAGCAGTTCTTC
CDR3: CASSLRRYLNEQFF

J: TRBJ1-3
size: -
D: -
V: TRBV4-1
DNA: TGCGCCAGCAGCAGTGCCGGAGGGAGGGACACCATATATTTT
CDR3: CASSSAGGRDTIYF